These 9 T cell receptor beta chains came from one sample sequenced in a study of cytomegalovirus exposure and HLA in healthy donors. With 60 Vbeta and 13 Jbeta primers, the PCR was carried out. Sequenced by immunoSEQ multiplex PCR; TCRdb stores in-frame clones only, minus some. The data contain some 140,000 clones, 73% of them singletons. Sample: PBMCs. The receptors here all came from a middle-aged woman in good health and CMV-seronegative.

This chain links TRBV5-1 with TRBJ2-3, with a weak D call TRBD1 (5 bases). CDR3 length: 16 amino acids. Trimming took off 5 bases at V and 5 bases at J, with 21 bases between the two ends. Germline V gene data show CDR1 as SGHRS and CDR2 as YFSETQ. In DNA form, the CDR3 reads TGCGCCAGCAGGATTCAGGGCCGTCGCCCTCAAGATACGCAGTATTTT. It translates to CASRIQGRRPQDTQYF.

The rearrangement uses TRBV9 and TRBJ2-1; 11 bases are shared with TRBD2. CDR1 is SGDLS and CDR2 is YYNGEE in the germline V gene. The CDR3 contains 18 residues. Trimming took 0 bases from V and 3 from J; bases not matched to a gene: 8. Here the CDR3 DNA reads TGTGCCAGCAGCGTAGGTAGCGGGGGGGGTTCATACTACAATGAGCAGTTCTTC. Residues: CASSVGSGGGSYYNEQFF. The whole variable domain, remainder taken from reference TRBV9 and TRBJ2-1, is DSGVTQTPKHLITATGQRVTLRCSPRSGDLSVYWYQQSLDQGLQFLIQYYNGEERAKGNILERFSAQQFPDLHSELNLSSLELGDSALYFCASSVGSGGGSYYNEQFFGPGTRLTVL.

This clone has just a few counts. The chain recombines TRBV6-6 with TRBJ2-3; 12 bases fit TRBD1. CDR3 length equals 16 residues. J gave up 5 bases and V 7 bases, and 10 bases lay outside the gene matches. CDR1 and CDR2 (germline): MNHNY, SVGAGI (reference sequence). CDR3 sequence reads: CASTDPGTGGLDTQYF. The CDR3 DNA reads TGTGCCAGCACCGACCCCGGGACAGGGGGCTTAGATACGCAGTATTTT.

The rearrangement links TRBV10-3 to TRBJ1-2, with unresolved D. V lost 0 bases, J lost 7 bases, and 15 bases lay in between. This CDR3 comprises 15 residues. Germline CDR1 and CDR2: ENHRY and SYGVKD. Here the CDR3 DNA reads TGTGCCATCAGTGAGTCGCTTAGAGGGAGTGGTGGCTACACCTTC. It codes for CAISESLRGSGGYTF.

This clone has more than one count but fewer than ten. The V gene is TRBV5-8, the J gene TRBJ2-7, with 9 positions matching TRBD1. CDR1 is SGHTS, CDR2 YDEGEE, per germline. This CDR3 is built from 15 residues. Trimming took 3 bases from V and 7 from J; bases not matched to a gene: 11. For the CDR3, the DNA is TGTGCCAGCAGCTCCCGGGACAGGGTATTCGGGGAGCAGTACGTC. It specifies CASSSRDRVFGEQYV.

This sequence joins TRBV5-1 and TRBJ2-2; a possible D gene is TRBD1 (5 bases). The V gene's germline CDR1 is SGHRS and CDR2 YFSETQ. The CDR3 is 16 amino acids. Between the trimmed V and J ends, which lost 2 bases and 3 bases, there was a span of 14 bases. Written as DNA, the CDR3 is TGCGCCAGCAGCTTAGGGGTCGTGTGGGACACCGGGGAGCTGTTTTTT. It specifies CASSLGVVWDTGELFF.

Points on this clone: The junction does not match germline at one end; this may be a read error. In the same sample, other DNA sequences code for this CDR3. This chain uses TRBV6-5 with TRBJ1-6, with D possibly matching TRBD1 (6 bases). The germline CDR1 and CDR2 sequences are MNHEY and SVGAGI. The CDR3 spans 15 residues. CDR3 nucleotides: TGTGCCAGCAGTTCCCAGGGGCTAGTTAATTCCCCCCTCCACTTT. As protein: CASSSQGLVNSPLHF.

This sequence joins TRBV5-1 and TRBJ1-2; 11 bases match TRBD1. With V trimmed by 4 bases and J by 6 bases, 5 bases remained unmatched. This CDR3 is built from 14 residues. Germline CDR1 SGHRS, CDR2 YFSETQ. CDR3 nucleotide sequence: TGCGCCAGCAGCGGGGACAGGGGGTTTCATGGCTACACCTTC. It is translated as CASSGDRGFHGYTF.

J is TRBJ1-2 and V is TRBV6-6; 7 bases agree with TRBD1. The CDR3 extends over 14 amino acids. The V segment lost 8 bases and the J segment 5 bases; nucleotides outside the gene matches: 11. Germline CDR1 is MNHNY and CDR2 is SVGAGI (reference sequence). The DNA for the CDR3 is TGTGCCAGCTGCTTGTTACAGGGGACATATGGCTACACCTTC. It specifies CASCLLQGTYGYTF.